Below, 7 T cell receptor beta chains from the same sample are listed, as sequenced in a study of shared clonotypes between healthy human individuals. The data were produced by immunoSEQ multiplex PCR, yet TCRdb's version contains in-frame clones alone and is incomplete. The sample lists around 2,000,000 clones, approximately 94% seen once, with about 1.1% in the top ten. Naive CD8 populations comprised CD45RO-negative cells positively selected for CCR7, excluding terminally differentiated effector memory CD45RA+ cells. Material: naive CD8+ T cells sorted from blood. Receptors originate from a man aged 18 to 29 in good health.

In regard to this clone: Other DNA sequences of this sample code for an identical CDR3. The J gene is TRBJ1-1, the V gene TRBV30; tentatively, D is TRBD1 (6 bases). This CDR3 comprises 13 residues. Trimming stripped 2 bases from V and 2 bases from J, with 9 bases between. The V gene's germline CDR1 is GTSNPN and CDR2 SVGIG (reference sequence). The CDR3 sequence is CAWSLGGNTEAFF. CDR3 in DNA: TGTGCCTGGAGTTTGGGGGGCAACACTGAAGCTTTCTTT.

The rearrangement joins TRBV4-1 to TRBJ2-7; TRBD2 aligns across 8 bases. This CDR3 has 14 amino acids. Germline CDR1 is MGHRA and CDR2 is YSYEKL. After removal of 1 base from V and 3 bases from J, the junction contained 2 bases not matched to a gene. CDR3 sequence: CASSQVAGLYEQYF. The CDR3 DNA reads as TGCGCCAGCAGCCAAGTAGCGGGGCTCTACGAGCAGTACTTC.

The rearrangement joins TRBV7-8 to TRBJ2-2, with 9 bases aligning to TRBD1. Trimming removed 4 bases from V and 1 base from J; junction bases left unmatched: 4. The germline CDR1 and CDR2 sequences are SGHVS and FQNEAQ. The CDR3 has 16 amino acids. The DNA for the CDR3 is TGTGCCAGCAGCTCCCCGGACAGGGGGAACACCGGGGAGCTGTTTTTT. It encodes CASSSPDRGNTGELFF. The whole variable domain, filled in from reference TRBV7-8 and TRBJ2-2, reads GAGVSQSPRYKVAKRGQDVALRCDPISGHVSLFWYQQALGQGPEFLTYFQNEAQLDKSGLPSDRFFAERPEGSVSTLKIQRTQQEDSAVYLCASSSPDRGNTGELFFGEGSRLTVL.

The chain is built from TRBV2 and TRBJ1-6; TRBD1 might be the D (5 bases). Trimming left V 3 bases short and J 5 bases short, with 14 bases between. The CDR3 covers 16 residues. Germline V gene data show CDR1 as SNHLY and CDR2 as FYNNEI. The CDR3 loop is CASSDRAGVNNSPLHF. The CDR3 region has the DNA TGTGCCAGCAGTGACCGGGCGGGGGTCAATAATTCACCCCTCCACTTT.

In this sample, this clone turned up once. The same CDR3 also results from other DNA sequences found in this sample. This sequence joins TRBV27 and TRBJ2-3; D is ambiguous. V dropped 1 base and J dropped 5 bases, with 4 bases sitting between them. Germline CDR1 reads MNHEY; CDR2 reads SMNVEV (reference sequence). This CDR3 contains 12 residues. The CDR3 DNA sequence: TGTGCCAGCAGTTTATGGGGAGATACGCAGTATTTT. Residues: CASSLWGDTQYF.

The rearrangement uses TRBV21-1 and TRBJ2-7; no check of the table's D call, TRBD2, against the DNA was made. TRBV21-1 is tagged as a pseudogene. The CDR3 has 16 residues. This CDR3 reads CASSKGQPRGIYEQYF. CDR3 bases: TGTGCCAGCAGCAAAGGACAGCCTCGGGGGATCTACGAGCAGTACTTC.

The CDR3 sequence: CASSGQAGPNTGELFF. Written as DNA, the CDR3 is TGTGCCAGCAGTGGACAAGCGGGACCTAACACCGGGGAGCTGTTTTTT. V is TRBV25-1 and J is TRBJ2-2; TRBD2 aligns across 7 bases. With V trimmed by 4 bases and J by 2 bases, 7 bases remained unmatched. Per the germline V gene, CDR1 is MGHDK and CDR2 is SYGVNS. CDR3 length equals 16 residues.